The 8 T cell receptor beta chains listed next were all sequenced from one sample in a study of regulatory T cells in long-lasting Graves disease (dated by TCRdb to 2020 to 2023). The label giving this sample's time point can be read as: persistent/refractory GD, antithyroid drugs over 5 years with positive TRAb. RNA was extracted from PBMCs in TRIzol for both TCR sequencing and RNA sequencing. The receptor library was made with multiplex PCR. This sample was sequenced with an Illumina HiSeq 4000. TCR beta libraries were built with iRepertoire HTBI primers and Arm-PCR amplification of CDR3 regions. In-frame beta chains were kept once TCRdb had trimmed the public reads at Q25 with fastp and called clones with MiXCR. Each entry is one CDR3 protein sequence, shown with its most common DNA and genes. Across this sample there are approximately 500,000 distinct CDR3 sequences, with 20% to 25% seen only once. Of the sample, approximately 6.4% is held by the ten largest clones.

The specimen comprised peripheral blood mononuclear cells (PBMCs), sampled when the disease was refractory, from a patient treated with antithyroid drugs. The receptors come from a female donor with Graves disease.

As concerns this clonotype: A single base separates this from a much larger clone, so it may be a read error. V usage is TRBV6-2 or TRBV6-3 and J usage is TRBJ1-5, with D perhaps TRBD1 (6 bases). CDR3 length equals 18 residues. V was pared by 5 bases and J by 4 bases, with 24 bases between. Germline CDR1 MNHEY, CDR2 SVGEGT. In nucleotides, the CDR3 is TGTGCCAGCAGTGAGTCGATGGGGCGTGGGGGCTGGAATCAGCCCCAGCATTTT. It translates to CASSESMGRGGWNQPQHF.

Remarks on this clonotype: With a much larger clone just one base away, this may be a read error. In DNA, the CDR3 is TGTGCCAGCAAGGGTGCAGGGAGTCAGCCCCGGCATTTT. Its protein product is CASKGAGSQPRHF. This chain connects TRBV6-2 or TRBV6-3 to TRBJ1-5, with a possible D match to TRBD1 (5 bases). Germline V gene sequence: CDR1 MNHEY, CDR2 SVGEGT. The CDR3 length is 13 residues.

The gene calls are TRBV20-1 and TRBJ2-7; D possibly uses TRBD1 or TRBD2 (6 bases each). Trimming cost V 0 bases and J 4 bases, with 16 bases left between them. CDR1 DFQATT and CDR2 SNEGSKA come from the germline V gene (reference sequence). The CDR3 is 15 residues long. CDR3 in amino acids: CSARDSGALLYEQYF. The DNA for the CDR3 is TGCAGTGCTAGAGATTCGGGGGCCCTCTTATACGAGCAGTACTTC.

This clonotype was seen many times. The gene calls are TRBV11-2 and TRBJ2-5, with D perhaps TRBD1 (6 bases). The germline CDR1 and CDR2 sequences are SGHAT and FQNNGV. The CDR3 spans 13 residues. The ends were cut back, 5 bases at V and 3 bases at J, with 10 bases in the middle. CDR3 nucleotides: TGTGCCAGCAGCATTGACAGGAAAGAGACCCAGTACTTC. Protein: CASSIDRKETQYF.

This clonotype was seen a few times. This sequence joins TRBV28 and TRBJ2-1; a possible D gene is TRBD2 (6 bases). The CDR3 spans 14 residues. Germline V gene sequence: CDR1 MDHEN, CDR2 SYDVKM. Trimming pared 5 bases from V and 3 bases from J, leaving 11 bases between. CDR3 DNA: TGTGCCAGCAGTAGGGCGGGGAACTACAATGAGCAGTTCTTC. Protein: CASSRAGNYNEQFF.

The sample holds many counts of this clonotype. This chain joins TRBV28 and TRBJ1-1, with 9 bases matching TRBD1. The J segment lost 6 bases and the V segment lost 5 bases, leaving 7 bases of the junction unmatched. This CDR3 has 14 amino acids. Per germline, CDR1 MDHEN and CDR2 SYDVKM. CDR3 sequence reads: CASSQRQGVSEAFF. CDR3 DNA: TGTGCCAGCAGTCAACGACAGGGGGTTTCTGAAGCTTTCTTT.

In its sample, this clonotype was seen many times. This sequence joins TRBV7-8 and TRBJ1-6; a possible D gene is TRBD1 (6 bases). V was cut by 1 base and J by 10 bases, with 14 bases left in between. CDR1 is SGHVS, CDR2 FQNEAQ, per germline. The CDR3 runs 15 residues. CDR3 protein: CASSLVQGAGSPLHF. The CDR3 bases are TGTGCCAGCAGCTTAGTACAGGGAGCGGGATCACCCCTCCACTTT.

This clonotype came up a few times. The chain combines TRBV24-1 with TRBJ2-5, with no clear D. Germline V CDR1 and CDR2: KGHDR, SFDVKD. There are 13 residues in the CDR3. V lost 2 bases and J 4 bases, leaving 7 bases between the germline ends. As DNA, the CDR3 is TGTGCCACCAGTGATTGGGGTGGAGAGACCCAGTACTTC. Translating gives CATSDWGGETQYF.